A single sample gave rise to the 22 T cell receptor beta chains below, sequenced in a study of tumor-infiltrating lymphocytes in localized non-small cell lung cancer. Only in-frame clones appear in the TCRdb table, and some are missing; sequencing was by immunoSEQ multiplex PCR. The sample records roughly 12,000 clones, roughly three quarters being singletons. The sequenced sample was uninvolved lung tissue not adjacent to the tumor. Source of these receptors: a human donor with non-small cell lung cancer.

This clone was seen a single time. The DNA for the CDR3 is TGCAGCGTGGTCGGACAGGGCCTTAATGAAGCTTTCTTT. It is translated as CSVVGQGLNEAFF. The V call is TRBV29-1, the J call TRBJ1-1, with 8 bases that match TRBD1. Losses at the gene ends were 6 bases for V and 7 bases for J; bases not matched to a gene: 10. The V gene's germline CDR1 is SQVTM and CDR2 ANQGSEA. The CDR3 extends over 13 amino acids.

J is TRBJ1-1 and V is TRBV5-1; D remains ambiguous. The CDR3 extends over 13 amino acids. Germline V CDR1 and CDR2: SGHRS, YFSETQ. With 4 bases removed from V and 0 bases from J, the gap between germline ends came to 7 bases. The CDR3 is CASSMEMNTEAFF. In DNA form, the CDR3 reads TGCGCCAGCAGCATGGAGATGAACACTGAAGCTTTCTTT.

The genes are TRBV4-1 and TRBJ2-1, with D maybe TRBD2 (6 bases). The CDR3 is 17 residues long. Deletions cut 0 bases from V and 8 bases from J, with 20 bases between. Germline CDR1 is MGHRA and CDR2 is YSYEKL. In nucleotides, the CDR3 is TGCGCCAGCAGCCAAGAACCTGGGGCGGGAAGTCTCCATGAGCAGTTCTTC. It codes for CASSQEPGAGSLHEQFF.

The chain couples TRBV6-4 to TRBJ2-3; D remains ambiguous. V was clipped by 6 bases and J by 1 base, with 11 bases between them. CDR3 length equals 14 residues. The germline gives CDR1 MRHNA, CDR2 SNTAGT. The CDR3 protein is CASSLQSGTDTQYF. CDR3 in DNA: TGTGCCAGCAGCCTACAGAGTGGCACAGATACGCAGTATTTT.

The chain joins TRBV30 to TRBJ1-2; weak D call: TRBD1 (5 bases). This CDR3 region has 13 residues. Per germline, CDR1 GTSNPN and CDR2 SVGIG (reference sequence). V lost 4 bases and J lost 0, with 9 bases in between. The CDR3 spells CAWNWGTNYGYTF. CDR3 nucleotides: TGTGCCTGGAACTGGGGGACTAACTATGGCTACACCTTC.

This clone appeared once. The rearrangement uses TRBV6-1 and TRBJ1-5, with a tentative D call TRBD1 (6 bases). Trimming removed 9 bases from V and 2 bases from J, with 8 bases in between. The V gene's germline CDR1 is MNHNS and CDR2 SASEGT. CDR3 length: 12 amino acids. CDR3 in DNA: TGTGCCAGTAAGGGGGGCAATCAGCCCCAGCATTTT. It specifies CASKGGNQPQHF.

J is TRBJ1-5 and V is TRBV28; D gene uncertain. The V gene's germline CDR1 is MDHEN and CDR2 SYDVKM. Trimming left V 5 bases short and J 8 bases short, with 19 bases between. This CDR3 contains 15 residues. Here the CDR3 DNA reads TGTGCCAGCAGTCGACCCGACATGAGATGGGAGCCCCAGCATTTT. Protein product: CASSRPDMRWEPQHF.

The CDR3 is CASSVRSGRTYEQYF. The CDR3 DNA reads as TGTGCCAGCAGTGTCCGTAGCGGGAGGACCTACGAGCAGTACTTC. The gene calls are TRBV27 and TRBJ2-7; 10 bases match TRBD2. The germline V gene has CDR1 MNHEY and CDR2 SMNVEV (reference sequence). The length of the CDR3 is 15 residues. The V gene end was trimmed by 5 bases and the J gene end by 2 bases; junction bases not matched to a gene: 6.

CDR3 loop: CASSLRRTGYSNQPQHF. In DNA form, the CDR3 reads TGTGCCAGTAGTCTACGCCGGACAGGTTATAGCAATCAGCCCCAGCATTTT. The chain is built from TRBV19 and TRBJ1-5, with TRBD1 matching over 7 bases. This CDR3 contains 17 residues. CDR1 is LNHDA and CDR2 is SQIVND in the germline V gene (reference sequence). Trimming cost V 5 bases and J 0 bases; bases outside gene matches: 10.

The chain couples TRBV6-8 to TRBJ2-7; 10 nucleotides align to TRBD1. The CDR3 is 15 amino acids. The V gene end was trimmed by 5 bases and the J gene end by 2 bases; junction bases not matched to a gene: 6. From germline, CDR1 is MNHGY and CDR2 SAAAGT. The CDR3: CASSGDRGYPYEQYF. CDR3 coding DNA: TGTGCCAGCAGTGGGGACAGGGGATACCCCTACGAGCAGTACTTC.

The chain couples TRBV30 to TRBJ2-3; D is possibly TRBD2 (6 bases). The CDR3 is made up of 13 amino acids. Germline assignment: CDR1 GTSNPN and CDR2 SVGIG (reference sequence). Deletions cut 7 bases from V and 6 bases from J, with 17 bases between. The CDR3 DNA follows: TGTGCCTCCAGGGACTCAAACGGGGATACGCAGTATTTT. It translates to CASRDSNGDTQYF.

The chain uses TRBV25-1 and TRBJ1-6, with D hard to call. The V and J ends lost 1 base and 5 bases respectively, with 15 bases between them. Germline V gives CDR1 MGHDK, CDR2 SYGVNS. This CDR3 has 17 residues. The CDR3 loop is CASSELVGAYDNSPLHF. Here the CDR3 DNA reads TGTGCCAGCAGTGAATTAGTTGGAGCCTACGATAATTCACCCCTCCACTTT.

The V and J genes are TRBV28 and TRBJ1-2, with D hard to call. This CDR3 has 11 residues. The germline gives CDR1 MDHEN, CDR2 SYDVKM. Trimming cost V 6 bases and J 11 bases, with 13 bases left between them. The CDR3 region is CASSSLGPYTF. The CDR3 nucleotides read TGTGCCAGCAGCTCCCTCGGACCTTACACCTTC.

The chain employs TRBV2 and TRBJ2-3; TRBD1 agrees at 8 bases. The V gene end was trimmed by 6 bases and the J gene end by 0 bases; junction bases not matched to a gene: 2. The CDR3 has 14 residues. Germline assignment: CDR1 SNHLY and CDR2 FYNNEI. As DNA, the CDR3 is TGTGCCAGCAGCCGGGACAGGAGCACAGATACGCAGTATTTT. It is translated as CASSRDRSTDTQYF.

The chain combines TRBV5-1 with TRBJ1-1; D not resolved. V lost 2 bases and J 4 bases, leaving 15 bases between the germline ends. Germline lookup yields CDR1 SGHRS and CDR2 YFSETQ. CDR3 size: 15 residues. The CDR3 coding sequence is TGCGCCAGCAGCTTATTTGGAGGGAGCGGCACTGAAGCTTTCTTT. It encodes CASSLFGGSGTEAFF.

V and J are TRBV9 and TRBJ1-1; D remains ambiguous. V was cut by 0 bases and J by 0 bases, with 12 bases left in between. Germline V gene lookup returns CDR1 SGDLS and CDR2 YYNGEE. The CDR3 is 16 residues long. The CDR3 DNA is TGTGCCAGCAGCGTAGGTTTGCGGAACATGAACACTGAAGCTTTCTTT. It specifies CASSVGLRNMNTEAFF.

V and J are TRBV6-5 and TRBJ1-2; no clear D. Per germline, CDR1 MNHEY and CDR2 SVGAGI. There are 15 residues in the CDR3. V was pared by 6 bases and J by 5 bases, with 19 bases between. The CDR3, as DNA: TGTGCCAGCAGACCCCAAGCCCCCTCGGGGTATGGCTACACCTTC. Translating it yields CASRPQAPSGYGYTF.

This sequence joins TRBV6-6 and TRBJ1-4; TRBD1 aligns across 9 bases. This CDR3 has 14 amino acids. Trimming at V came to 6 bases and at J to 4 bases, leaving 3 bases not matched to a gene. Germline lookup yields CDR1 MNHNY and CDR2 SVGAGI (reference sequence). The CDR3 protein is CASRPTGGNEKLFF. The CDR3 bases are TGTGCCAGCAGACCGACAGGGGGTAATGAAAAACTGTTTTTT.

This clone was seen only a few times. This chain uses TRBV7-2 with TRBJ2-5, with unresolved D. Trimming removed 5 bases from V and 0 bases from J, with 4 bases in between. The CDR3 spans 12 residues. In germline, CDR1 is SGHTA, CDR2 FQGNSA. Written as DNA, the CDR3 is TGTGCCAGCAGCCAGTACCAAGAGACCCAGTACTTC. Encoded protein: CASSQYQETQYF.

The chain recombines TRBV5-8 with TRBJ1-2; TRBD1 might be the D (6 bases). Deletions cut 0 bases from V and 1 base from J, with 16 bases between. The CDR3 sequence is 17 residues long. Germline CDR1 is SGHTS and CDR2 is YDEGEE. The CDR3 sequence: CASSLGQADLLNYGYTF. The CDR3 nucleotides are TGTGCCAGCAGCTTGGGACAGGCCGACTTGCTTAACTATGGCTACACCTTC.

The chain is built from TRBV5-1 and TRBJ2-5; possibly TRBD1 for D (6 bases). This CDR3 contains 14 residues. CDR1 SGHRS and CDR2 YFSETQ come from the germline V gene. The ends were cut back, 4 bases at V and 0 bases at J, with 10 bases in the middle. The CDR3 loop is CASSRGQNQETQYF. The CDR3 region has the DNA TGCGCCAGCAGCAGAGGACAGAACCAAGAGACCCAGTACTTC. The variable domain in full, with the rest retrieved from reference TRBV5-1 and TRBJ2-5, is KAGVTQTPRYLIKTRGQQVTLSCSPISGHRSVSWYQQTPGQGLQFLFEYFSETQRNKGNFPGRFSGRQFSNSRSEMNVSTLELGDSALYLCASSRGQNQETQYFGPGTRLLVL.

This clone was seen just once. V is TRBV30 and J is TRBJ1-3, with a possible D match to TRBD1 (5 bases). The CDR3 extends over 15 amino acids. The V gene lost 0 bases and the J gene lost 0 bases, with 9 bases spanning the gap. Germline V lookup: CDR1 GTSNPN, CDR2 SVGIG (reference sequence). The CDR3 DNA reads as TGTGCCTGGAGTGTGGGGCTTAGCTCTGGAAACACCATATATTTT. Its translation: CAWSVGLSSGNTIYF. Full variable domain (outside the CDR3, taken from reference TRBV30 and TRBJ1-3): SQTIHQWPATLVQPVGSPLSLECTVEGTSNPNLYWYRQAAGRGLQLLFYSVGIGQISSEVPQNLSASRPQDRQFILSSKKLLLSDSGFYLCAWSVGLSSGNTIYFGEGSWLTVV.